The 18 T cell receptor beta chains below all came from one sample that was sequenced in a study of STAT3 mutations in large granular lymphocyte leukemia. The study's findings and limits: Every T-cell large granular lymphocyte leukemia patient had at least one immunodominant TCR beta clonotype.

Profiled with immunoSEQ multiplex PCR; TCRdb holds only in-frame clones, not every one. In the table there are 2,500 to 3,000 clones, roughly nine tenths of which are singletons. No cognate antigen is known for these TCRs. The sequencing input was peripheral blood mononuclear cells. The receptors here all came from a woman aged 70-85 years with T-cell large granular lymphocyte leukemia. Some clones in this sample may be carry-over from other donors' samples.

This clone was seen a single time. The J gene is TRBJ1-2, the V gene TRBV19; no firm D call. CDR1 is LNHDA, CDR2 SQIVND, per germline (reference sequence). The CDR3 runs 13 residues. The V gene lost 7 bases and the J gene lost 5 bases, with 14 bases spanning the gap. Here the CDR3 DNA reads TGTGCCAGTAATACGGTCGGGGATTATGGCTACACCTTC. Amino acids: CASNTVGDYGYTF.

CDR3 residues: CASSTIVSRNTEAFF. Written as DNA, the CDR3 is TGTGCCAGCAGCACCATTGTATCGCGGAACACTGAAGCTTTCTTT. This chain links TRBV7-9 with TRBJ1-1; D is unresolved. CDR1 is SEHNR and CDR2 is FQNEAQ in the germline V gene (reference sequence). This CDR3 contains 15 residues. V shed 5 bases and J shed 1 base, with 14 bases lying between them.

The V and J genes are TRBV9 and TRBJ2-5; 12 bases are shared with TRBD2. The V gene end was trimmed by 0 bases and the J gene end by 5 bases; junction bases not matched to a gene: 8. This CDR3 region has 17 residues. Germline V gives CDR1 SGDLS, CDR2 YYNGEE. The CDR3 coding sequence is TGTGCCAGCAGCGTAGGGTCCCTAGCGGGGGGGCTTGAGACCCAGTACTTC. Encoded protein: CASSVGSLAGGLETQYF.

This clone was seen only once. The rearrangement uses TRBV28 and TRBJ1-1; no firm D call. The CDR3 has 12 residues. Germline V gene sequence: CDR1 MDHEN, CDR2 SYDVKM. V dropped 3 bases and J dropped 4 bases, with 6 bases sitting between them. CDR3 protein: CASSLRRTEAFF. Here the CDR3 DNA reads TGTGCCAGCAGTTTGAGACGCACTGAAGCTTTCTTT.

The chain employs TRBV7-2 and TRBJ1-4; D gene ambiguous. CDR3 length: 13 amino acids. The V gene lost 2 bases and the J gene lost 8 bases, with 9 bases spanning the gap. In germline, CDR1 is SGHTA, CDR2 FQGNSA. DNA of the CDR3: TGTGCCAGCAGCTTATTCTCTGGAGAAAAACTGTTTTTT. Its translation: CASSLFSGEKLFF.

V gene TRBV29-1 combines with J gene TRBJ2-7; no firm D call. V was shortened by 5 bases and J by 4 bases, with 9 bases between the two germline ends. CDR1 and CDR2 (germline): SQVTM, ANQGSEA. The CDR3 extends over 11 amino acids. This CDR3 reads CSVHMGYEQYF. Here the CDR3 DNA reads TGCAGCGTTCACATGGGGTACGAGCAGTACTTC.

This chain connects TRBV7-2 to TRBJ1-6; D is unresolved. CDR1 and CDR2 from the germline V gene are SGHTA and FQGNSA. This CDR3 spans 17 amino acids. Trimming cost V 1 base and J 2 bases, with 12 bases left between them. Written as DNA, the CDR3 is TGTGCCAGCAGCTTAGTCGAAGGATTCCCCTATAATTCACCCCTCCACTTT. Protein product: CASSLVEGFPYNSPLHF.

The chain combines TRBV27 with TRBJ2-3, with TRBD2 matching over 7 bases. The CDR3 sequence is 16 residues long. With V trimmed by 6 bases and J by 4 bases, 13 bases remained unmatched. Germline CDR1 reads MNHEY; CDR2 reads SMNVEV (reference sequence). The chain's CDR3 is CASSLTLGGRADTQYF. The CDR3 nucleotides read TGTGCCAGCAGCCTCACCCTCGGGGGGAGGGCAGATACGCAGTATTTT.

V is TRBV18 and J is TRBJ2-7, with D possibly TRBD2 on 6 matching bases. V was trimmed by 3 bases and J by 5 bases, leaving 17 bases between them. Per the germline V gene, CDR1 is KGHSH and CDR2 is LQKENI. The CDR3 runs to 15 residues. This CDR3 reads CASSPPGRGRDEQYF. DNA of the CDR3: TGTGCCAGCTCACCCCCCGGGCGGGGAAGGGACGAGCAGTACTTC. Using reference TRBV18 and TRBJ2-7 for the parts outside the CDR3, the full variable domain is NAGVMQNPRHLVRRRGQEARLRCSPMKGHSHVYWYRQLPEEGLKFMVYLQKENIIDESGMPKERFSAEFPKEGPSILRIQQVVRGDSAAYFCASSPPGRGRDEQYFGPGTRLTVT.

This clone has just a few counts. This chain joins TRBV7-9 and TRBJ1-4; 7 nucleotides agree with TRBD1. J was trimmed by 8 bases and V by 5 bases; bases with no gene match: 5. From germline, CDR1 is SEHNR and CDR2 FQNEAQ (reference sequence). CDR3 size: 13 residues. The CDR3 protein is CASSLEDREKLFF. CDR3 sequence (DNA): TGTGCCAGCAGCCTCGAGGACAGGGAAAAACTGTTTTTT.

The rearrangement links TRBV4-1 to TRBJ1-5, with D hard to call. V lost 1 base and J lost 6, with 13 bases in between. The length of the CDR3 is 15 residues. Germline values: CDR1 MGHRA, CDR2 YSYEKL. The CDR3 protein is CASSQVSAGGQPQHF. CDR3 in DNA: TGCGCCAGCAGCCAAGTATCGGCCGGAGGTCAGCCCCAGCATTTT.

The CDR3 here is CASSQNPWGENYEQYF. As DNA, the CDR3 is TGCGCCAGCAGCCAAAACCCCTGGGGGGAGAACTACGAGCAGTACTTC. This chain uses TRBV4-1 with TRBJ2-7, with TRBD2 as a possible D gene (6 bases). Trimming shortened V by 2 bases and J by 3 bases, and 17 bases separated the two germline ends. This CDR3 comprises 16 residues. CDR1 is MGHRA, CDR2 YSYEKL, per germline.

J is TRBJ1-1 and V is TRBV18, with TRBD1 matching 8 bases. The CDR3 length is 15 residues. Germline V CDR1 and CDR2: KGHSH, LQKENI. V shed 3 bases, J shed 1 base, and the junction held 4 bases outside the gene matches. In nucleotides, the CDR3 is TGTGCCAGCTCACCCTGGACAGGGAGGAACACTGAAGCTTTCTTT. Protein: CASSPWTGRNTEAFF.

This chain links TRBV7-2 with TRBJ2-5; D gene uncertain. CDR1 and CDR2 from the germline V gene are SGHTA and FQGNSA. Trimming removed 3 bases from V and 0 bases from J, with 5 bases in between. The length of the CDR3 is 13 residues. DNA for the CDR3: TGTGCCAGCAGCTTTAGCTACCAAGAGACCCAGTACTTC. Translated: CASSFSYQETQYF.

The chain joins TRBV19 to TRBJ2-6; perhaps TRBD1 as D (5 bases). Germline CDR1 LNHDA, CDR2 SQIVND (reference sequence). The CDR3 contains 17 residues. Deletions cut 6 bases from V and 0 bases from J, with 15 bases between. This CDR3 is CASRKDSSVSGANVLTF. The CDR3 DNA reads TGTGCCAGTAGAAAAGACAGCTCCGTCTCTGGGGCCAACGTCCTGACTTTC. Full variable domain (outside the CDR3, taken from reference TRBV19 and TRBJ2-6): DGGITQSPKYLFRKEGQNVTLSCEQNLNHDAMYWYRQDPGQGLRLIYYSQIVNDFQKGDIAEGYSVSREKKESFPLTVTSAQKNPTAFYLCASRKDSSVSGANVLTFGAGSRLTVL.

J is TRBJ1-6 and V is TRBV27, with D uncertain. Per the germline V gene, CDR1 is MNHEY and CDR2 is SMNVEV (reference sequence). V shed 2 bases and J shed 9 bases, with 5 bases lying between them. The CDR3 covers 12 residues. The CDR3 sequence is CASSLRASPLHF. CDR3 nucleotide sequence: TGTGCCAGCAGTTTACGGGCTTCACCCCTCCACTTT.

The DNA of the CDR3 is TGTGCCAGCAAGTTGTGGCAGGGGGATAAGGGCTACACCTTC. Protein sequence: CASKLWQGDKGYTF. The V gene is TRBV6-5, the J gene TRBJ1-2; 7 positions match TRBD1. The CDR3 is 14 amino acids. Germline V lookup: CDR1 MNHEY, CDR2 SVGAGI. The V segment lost 7 bases and the J segment 8 bases; nucleotides outside the gene matches: 13.

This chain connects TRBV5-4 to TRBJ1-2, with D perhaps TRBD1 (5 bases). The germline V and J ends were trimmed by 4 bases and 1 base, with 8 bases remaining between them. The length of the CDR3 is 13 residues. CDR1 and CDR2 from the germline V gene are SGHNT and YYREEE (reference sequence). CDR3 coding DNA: TGTGCCAGCAGCCCCGACAGTAACTATGGCTACACCTTC. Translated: CASSPDSNYGYTF.